These 28 T cell receptor beta chains originate from one sample sequenced in a study of immune evolution from preneoplasia to lung adenocarcinoma (dated by TCRdb to the early 2020s). Libraries were built with the immunoSEQ multiplex PCR assay. The table comes from immuneACCESS by way of TCRdb, which keeps in-frame sequences with V and J called. Part of the clones is missing from these tables; in studies checked, under half for an unresolved V gene and the rest for unknown reasons. Here the sample has about 2,200 clones; about 84% occur a single time. 10% of the sample comes from the top ten. What was sequenced was FFPE lung adenocarcinoma in situ tissue. What this sample's cell subset or site label stands for: preinvasive adenocarcinoma in situ (AIS). The receptor source for this set is a person aged 70 to 79 with lung adenocarcinoma.

This rearrangement joins TRBV19 to TRBJ1-2; D possibly corresponds to TRBD1 (5 bases). The CDR3 is 15 amino acids. Germline V gene lookup returns CDR1 LNHDA and CDR2 SQIVND (reference sequence). V lost 1 base, J lost 8 bases, and 17 bases lay in between. The CDR3 here is CASSIAAGASRGYTF. For the CDR3, the DNA is TGTGCCAGTAGTATAGCTGCCGGGGCATCGCGGGGCTACACCTTC.

The rearrangement joins TRBV7-2 to TRBJ2-1; 9 nucleotides match TRBD2. Germline lookup yields CDR1 SGHTA and CDR2 FQGNSA. V gave up 0 bases and J gave up 5 bases; unmatched junction bases: 2. CDR3 length equals 15 residues. The CDR3 spells CASSLAASGDNEQFF. The CDR3 DNA is TGTGCCAGCAGCTTAGCGGCTAGCGGGGACAATGAGCAGTTCTTC. Filled out from reference TRBV7-2 and TRBJ2-1, the complete variable domain reads GAGVSQSPSNKVTEKGKDVELRCDPISGHTALYWYRQSLGQGLEFLIYFQGNSAPDKSGLPSDRFSAERTGGSVSTLTIQRTQQEDSAVYLCASSLAASGDNEQFFGPGTRLTVL.

This rearrangement joins TRBV5-1 to TRBJ2-5; TRBD2 matches at 8 bases. The J segment lost 4 bases and the V segment lost 5 bases, leaving 7 bases of the junction unmatched. The CDR3 is made up of 14 amino acids. CDR1 and CDR2 (germline): SGHRS, YFSETQ. The CDR3 DNA reads as TGCGCCAGCAGGGAAGCGGGAGTAGGAGAGACCCAGTACTTC. Protein: CASREAGVGETQYF. The variable domain in full, with the rest retrieved from reference TRBV5-1 and TRBJ2-5, is KAGVTQTPRYLIKTRGQQVTLSCSPISGHRSVSWYQQTPGQGLQFLFEYFSETQRNKGNFPGRFSGRQFSNSRSEMNVSTLELGDSALYLCASREAGVGETQYFGPGTRLLVL.

The gene calls are TRBV2 and TRBJ1-2, with D tentatively TRBD1 (6 bases). Germline V gene data show CDR1 as SNHLY and CDR2 as FYNNEI. This CDR3 region has 14 residues. The germline V and J ends were trimmed by 4 bases and 5 bases, with 14 bases remaining between them. The CDR3 region has the DNA TGTGCCAGCAGTGTAGGCAGGGGAGAGTATGGCTACACCTTC. This codes for CASSVGRGEYGYTF.

The chain has TRBV7-9 and TRBJ1-2; no clear D gene. V was trimmed by 5 bases and J by 4 bases, leaving 17 bases between them. The germline CDR1 and CDR2 sequences are SEHNR and FQNEAQ (reference sequence). This CDR3 contains 15 residues. In DNA form, the CDR3 reads TGTGCCAGCAGCCGAACCACCACTGACTCCTATGGCTACACCTTC. This encodes CASSRTTTDSYGYTF.

This chain joins TRBV4-1 and TRBJ1-2; 9 positions match TRBD1. Germline CDR1 is MGHRA and CDR2 is YSYEKL. The CDR3 extends over 15 amino acids. V was clipped by 1 base and J by 8 bases; unmatched bases: 8. CDR3 nucleotides: TGCGCCAGCAGCCAAGTATCACAGGGGGCAGCGGGCTACACCTTC. Translation: CASSQVSQGAAGYTF.

The DNA of the CDR3 is TGTGCCAGCAGTTACTCGGAGCGGGGCCCATCCTACGAGCAGTACTTC. This codes for CASSYSERGPSYEQYF. The genes are TRBV6-5 and TRBJ2-7, with 7 nucleotides matching TRBD2. Per germline, CDR1 MNHEY and CDR2 SVGAGI. The CDR3 consists of 16 residues. V lost 0 bases and J lost 1; bases outside the gene matches: 6.

J is TRBJ2-3 and V is TRBV15, with TRBD1 identical over 8 bases. The ends lost 3 bases at V and 4 bases at J; junction bases unmatched: 3. Germline V gene data show CDR1 as LNHNV and CDR2 as YYDKDF (reference sequence). The CDR3 contains 14 residues. The DNA for the CDR3 is TGTGCCACCAGCAGCGGGACAGGATCAGATACGCAGTATTTT. It encodes CATSSGTGSDTQYF.

In its sample, this clone was seen once. V usage is TRBV19 and J usage is TRBJ2-1, with TRBD2 identical over 13 bases. V was clipped by 6 bases and J by 0 bases; unmatched bases: 5. Per the germline V gene, CDR1 is LNHDA and CDR2 is SQIVND (reference sequence). This CDR3 is built from 17 residues. CDR3 amino acids: CASSRTSGSPSYNEQFF. Written as DNA, the CDR3 is TGTGCCAGTAGCCGGACTAGCGGGAGCCCCTCCTACAATGAGCAGTTCTTC. The complete variable domain, with remaining parts taken from reference TRBV19 and TRBJ2-1, reads DGGITQSPKYLFRKEGQNVTLSCEQNLNHDAMYWYRQDPGQGLRLIYYSQIVNDFQKGDIAEGYSVSREKKESFPLTVTSAQKNPTAFYLCASSRTSGSPSYNEQFFGPGTRLTVL.

The J gene is TRBJ2-7, the V gene TRBV11-3; weak D call: TRBD1 (5 bases). Trimming removed 0 bases from V and 4 bases from J, with 10 bases in between. CDR3 length equals 14 residues. Germline CDR1 is SGHNT and CDR2 is YENEEA. The CDR3 spells CASSLEQGKYEQYF. The CDR3 DNA reads TGTGCCAGCAGCTTAGAGCAGGGAAAATACGAGCAGTACTTC.

V is TRBV30 and J is TRBJ1-1; tentative D call: TRBD1 (5 bases). The CDR3 consists of 15 residues. The V end was cut by 4 bases, the J end by 2 bases, with 17 bases between. CDR1 GTSNPN and CDR2 SVGIG come from the germline V gene (reference sequence). The CDR3 region has the DNA TGTGCCTGGAAATTAATGGGGGGGGTAAACACTGAAGCTTTCTTT. Protein: CAWKLMGGVNTEAFF.

This clone was detected only once. The chain employs TRBV4-1 and TRBJ1-1, with D perhaps matching TRBD1 (5 bases). The CDR3 contains 15 residues. Trimming pared 0 bases from V and 7 bases from J, leaving 15 bases between. CDR1 MGHRA and CDR2 YSYEKL come from the germline V gene. The CDR3 is CASSQDGAKRDEAFF. The CDR3 DNA reads as TGCGCCAGCAGCCAAGATGGGGCTAAAAGGGATGAAGCTTTCTTT.

This chain connects TRBV4-1 to TRBJ2-2; tentative D call: TRBD2 (7 bases). The V end was cut by 0 bases, the J end by 5 bases, with 19 bases between. Germline loops: CDR1 MGHRA, CDR2 YSYEKL. There are 18 residues in the CDR3. In DNA form, the CDR3 reads TGCGCCAGCAGCCAAGATGGGGGGGCAGGTAGAGGAACCGGGGAGCTGTTTTTT. Protein sequence: CASSQDGGAGRGTGELFF.

V gene TRBV27 combines with J gene TRBJ1-4; D is uncertain. V was cut by 5 bases and J by 0 bases, with 13 bases left in between. CDR3 length: 16 residues. Per the germline V gene, CDR1 is MNHEY and CDR2 is SMNVEV (reference sequence). The CDR3 sequence: CASSRSLGATNEKLFF. In nucleotides, the CDR3 is TGTGCCAGCAGTCGGAGCCTCGGGGCAACTAATGAAAAACTGTTTTTT. Combining the CDR3 with reference TRBV27 and TRBJ1-4 gives the whole variable domain EAQVTQNPRYLITVTGKKLTVTCSQNMNHEYMSWYRQDPGLGLRQIYYSMNVEVTDKGDVPEGYKVSRKEKRNFPLILESPSPNQTSLYFCASSRSLGATNEKLFFGSGTQLSVL.

The chain carries TRBV7-3 and TRBJ2-7; D remains ambiguous. V lost 1 base to trimming and J lost 4 bases, with 14 bases between them. The CDR3 is made up of 15 amino acids. Per germline, CDR1 SGHTA and CDR2 FQGTGA. The CDR3 sequence: CASSLIAGLGYEQYF. CDR3 nucleotides: TGTGCCAGCAGCTTAATAGCTGGTCTCGGTTACGAGCAGTACTTC.

The chain employs TRBV5-1 and TRBJ1-5; TRBD1 is a possible D gene (6 bases). V lost 4 bases to trimming and J lost 6 bases, with 17 bases between them. Per the germline V gene, CDR1 is SGHRS and CDR2 is YFSETQ. This CDR3 spans 15 amino acids. Written as DNA, the CDR3 is TGCGCCAGCAGCCCGACCCTTGGGGGCGCTCAGCCCCAGCATTTT. It yields the protein CASSPTLGGAQPQHF.

V gene TRBV5-4 combines with J gene TRBJ2-3; 7 bases are shared with TRBD2. Unmatched junction bases numbered 11, after V lost 5 bases and J lost 5 bases. The CDR3 contains 15 residues. Germline values: CDR1 SGHNT, CDR2 YYREEE (reference sequence). The CDR3 DNA reads as TGTGCCAGCAGTGGAAGGGACTACCAAGGAGATACGCAGTATTTT. This translates into CASSGRDYQGDTQYF. The variable domain in full, completed from reference TRBV5-4 and TRBJ2-3, reads ETGVTQSPTHLIKTRGQQVTLRCSSQSGHNTVSWYQQALGQGPQFIFQYYREEENGRGNFPPRFSGLQFPNYSSELNVNALELDDSALYLCASSGRDYQGDTQYFGPGTRLTVL.

The rearrangement joins TRBV14 to TRBJ2-7; D unresolved. Trimming left V 4 bases short and J 3 bases short, with 4 bases between. The CDR3 runs 11 residues. Per the germline V gene, CDR1 is SGHDN and CDR2 is FVKESK. In DNA, the CDR3 is TGTGCCAGCAGCCCGGGCTACGAGCAGTACTTC. Protein: CASSPGYEQYF.

This chain links TRBV27 with TRBJ2-7, with a possible D match to TRBD1 (6 bases). Trimming removed 5 bases at V and 0 bases at J, with 11 bases between. Germline CDR1 MNHEY, CDR2 SMNVEV (reference sequence). The CDR3 has 14 amino acids. CDR3 amino acids: CASSTGYLSYEQYF. As DNA, the CDR3 is TGTGCCAGCAGTACAGGGTACCTCTCCTACGAGCAGTACTTC.

In this sample, this clone turned up once. V is TRBV9 and J is TRBJ2-5; D not certain. Between the trimmed V and J ends, which lost 5 bases and 5 bases, there was a span of 28 bases. Germline V gives CDR1 SGDLS, CDR2 YYNGEE. This CDR3 spans 18 amino acids. The CDR3 here is CASSALGVLSGSGETQYF. The CDR3 bases are TGTGCCAGCAGTGCCCTTGGGGTCCTGTCTGGTTCTGGGGAGACCCAGTACTTC.

The chain employs TRBV28 and TRBJ1-3; D might be TRBD1 (6 bases). The CDR3 runs 16 residues. The germline V gene encodes CDR1 MDHEN and CDR2 SYDVKM. V lost 7 bases and J lost 1, with 17 bases in between. The CDR3, as DNA: TGTGCCAGCACCTCCATTGGGGGCGCGTCTGGAAACACCATATATTTT. It codes for CASTSIGGASGNTIYF.

This chain joins TRBV21-1 and TRBJ2-7. TRBV21-1 counts as a pseudogene. The CDR3 length is 14 residues. As DNA, the CDR3 is TGTGCCAGCAGCAAAGGGGTGGGAAAGTACGAGCAGTACTTC. Translated: CASSKGVGKYEQYF.

The chain combines TRBV4-2 with TRBJ2-3; TRBD1 is a possible D gene (6 bases). V was pared by 3 bases and J by 5 bases, with 9 bases between. The germline CDR1 and CDR2 sequences are LGHNA and YNFKEQ. CDR3 length: 13 residues. The CDR3 DNA is TGTGCCAGCAGCCAGACGACAGGAGATACGCAGTATTTT. Translating it yields CASSQTTGDTQYF.

The chain joins TRBV6-5 to TRBJ1-1; D remains unclear. This CDR3 is 13 amino acids long. V dropped 3 bases and J dropped 0 bases, with 5 bases sitting between them. The germline V gene encodes CDR1 MNHEY and CDR2 SVGAGI. Written as DNA, the CDR3 is TGTGCCAGCAGTTATGACGTGAACACTGAAGCTTTCTTT. This translates into CASSYDVNTEAFF.

CDR3 in DNA: TGTGCCAGCAGCTTTTTGGAGGCCGGCAATGAGCAGTTCTTC. As protein: CASSFLEAGNEQFF. V usage is TRBV7-9 and J usage is TRBJ2-1, with D possibly matching TRBD2 (5 bases). The CDR3 has 14 residues. The V end was cut by 3 bases, the J end by 6 bases, with 12 bases between. Germline V gene data show CDR1 as SEHNR and CDR2 as FQNEAQ (reference sequence).

The genes are TRBV4-2 and TRBJ2-2, with 14 positions matching TRBD2. This CDR3 region has 19 residues. J gave up 1 base and V 4 bases, and 8 bases lay outside the gene matches. Germline values: CDR1 LGHNA, CDR2 YNFKEQ. CDR3 amino acids: CASSPGGGLAGVNTGELFF. The CDR3 nucleotides are TGTGCCAGCAGCCCCGGGGGGGGACTAGCGGGAGTGAACACCGGGGAGCTGTTTTTT.

The chain is built from TRBV5-1 and TRBJ1-4, with TRBD1 identical over 7 bases. Germline-derived CDR1 and CDR2 are SGHRS and YFSETQ. Germline trimming cut 2 bases from V and 6 bases from J; bases unmatched to any gene: 16. The CDR3 has 18 amino acids. The CDR3 is CASSFTGAGAIDDEKLFF. Here the CDR3 DNA reads TGCGCCAGCAGCTTTACAGGGGCGGGGGCGATCGATGATGAAAAACTGTTTTTT.

The rearrangement uses TRBV28 and TRBJ2-2; possible D gene TRBD2, 6 bases. Per germline, CDR1 MDHEN and CDR2 SYDVKM. V was clipped by 7 bases and J by 3 bases, with 18 bases between them. This CDR3 comprises 16 residues. CDR3 amino acids: CASTTTGRLDTGELFF. The CDR3 DNA follows: TGTGCCAGCACCACCACCGGGAGACTGGACACCGGGGAGCTGTTTTTT.